Listed below are T cell receptor beta chains from one sample, sequenced in a study of shared clonotypes between healthy human individuals. Clones were sequenced by immunoSEQ multiplex PCR, and TCRdb holds only the in-frame ones, with some missing. The sample lists some 2.4 million clones; under 95% were seen once. Sequencing input: naive CD4+ T cells from PBMCs. The receptors were gathered from a young man in good health. Some clones in this sample may be carry-over from other donors' samples. CDR3s include the opening cysteine and the closing phenylalanine or tryptophan. The D gene is left open where the match is weak. Expanded clones are given a class, and other clones once, few, many or no size at all.

clone_size: -; v_call: TRBV5-1; d_call: TRBD2; j_call: TRBJ2-1; cdr3_nt: TGCGCCAGCAGCTTGGGACTAGCGGGACTATACAATGAGCAGTTCTTC; cdr3_aa: CASSLGLAGLYNEQFF
clone_size: -; v_call: TRBV5-1; d_call: -; j_call: TRBJ2-2; cdr3_nt: TGCGCCAGCAGCTTCTCCGGGACTGGCAACACCGGGGAGCTGTTTTTT; cdr3_aa: CASSFSGTGNTGELFF
clone_size: -; v_call: TRBV29-1; d_call: TRBD1; j_call: TRBJ2-1; cdr3_nt: TGCAGCGTGGAGAGGGGGCTAATTAAGAATGAGCAGTTCTTC; cdr3_aa: CSVERGLIKNEQFF
clone_size: -; v_call: TRBV28; d_call: -; j_call: TRBJ1-2; cdr3_nt: TGTGCCAGCAGTTTATACAGGGAAGGCTATGGCTACACCTTC; cdr3_aa: CASSLYREGYGYTF
clone_size: -; v_call: TRBV5-8; d_call: TRBD2; j_call: TRBJ2-1; cdr3_nt: TGTGCCAGCAGGCATCGTGCGGGAGGGCCCTTCAATGAGCAGTTCTTC; cdr3_aa: CASRHRAGGPFNEQFF
clone_size: -; v_call: TRBV2; d_call: TRBD2; j_call: TRBJ2-3; cdr3_nt: TGTGCCAGCAGGGTAGCGGGAGGGCCCGGAGATACGCAGTATTTT; cdr3_aa: CASRVAGGPGDTQYF
clone_size: few; v_call: TRBV6-7; d_call: -; j_call: TRBJ2-7; cdr3_nt: TGTGCCAGCAGTTACGAGCCCGAGCAGTACTTC; cdr3_aa: CASSYEPEQYF
clone_size: -; v_call: TRBV5-4; d_call: -; j_call: TRBJ2-4; cdr3_nt: TGTGCCAGCAGCTTGGGCGGGATGGCCAAAAACATTCAGTACTTC; cdr3_aa: CASSLGGMAKNIQYF
clone_size: -; v_call: TRBV7-2; d_call: TRBD2; j_call: TRBJ2-5; cdr3_nt: TGTGCCAGCAGCTCGGGATTGACTAGCGCGGAGACCCAGTACTTC; cdr3_aa: CASSSGLTSAETQYF
clone_size: -; v_call: TRBV7-9; d_call: -; j_call: TRBJ2-3; cdr3_nt: TGTGCCAGCAGCCCAGGACAGTTAAGCACAGATACGCAGTATTTT; cdr3_aa: CASSPGQLSTDTQYF
clone_size: -; v_call: TRBV5-1; d_call: -; j_call: TRBJ2-7; cdr3_nt: TGCGCCAGCAGCCCGGGGGAGAACGAGCAGTACTTC; cdr3_aa: CASSPGENEQYF
clone_size: -; v_call: TRBV27; d_call: TRBD2; j_call: TRBJ2-1; cdr3_nt: TGTGCCAGCAGGAACGGACTAGCGGGAGCGGTGTGGGGCAATGAGCAGTTCTTC; cdr3_aa: CASRNGLAGAVWGNEQFF
clone_size: -; v_call: TRBV4-3; d_call: -; j_call: TRBJ2-2; cdr3_nt: TGCGCCAGCAGCCAGGCAGTTACCGGGGAGCTGTTTTTT; cdr3_aa: CASSQAVTGELFF
clone_size: -; v_call: TRBV11-1; d_call: TRBD1; j_call: TRBJ2-7; cdr3_nt: TGTGCCAGCAGCCCGGACAGGGTGAAGCAGTACTTC; cdr3_aa: CASSPDRVKQYF
clone_size: -; v_call: TRBV5-8; d_call: TRBD1; j_call: TRBJ1-5; cdr3_nt: TGTGCCAGCAGCTTGCACTTTGGGACAGGGAGTGTAGTCGGCAATCAGCCCCAGCATTTT; cdr3_aa: CASSLHFGTGSVVGNQPQHF
clone_size: -; v_call: TRBV19; d_call: -; j_call: TRBJ2-3; cdr3_nt: TGTGCCAGTAGTATAGCGGGCACAGATACGCAGTATTTT; cdr3_aa: CASSIAGTDTQYF
clone_size: -; v_call: TRBV2; d_call: -; j_call: TRBJ2-7; cdr3_nt: TGTGCCAGCTTGTTTAGGGGGAGCTCCTACGAGCAGTACTTC; cdr3_aa: CASLFRGSSYEQYF
clone_size: -; v_call: TRBV7-8; d_call: TRBD2; j_call: TRBJ2-7; cdr3_nt: TGTGCCAGCAGCTTAGGTCTGCCGCAGAGCGGGAGGGCCTACGAGCAGTACTTC; cdr3_aa: CASSLGLPQSGRAYEQYF
clone_size: -; v_call: TRBV27; d_call: -; j_call: TRBJ1-2; cdr3_nt: TGTGCCAGCAGTCTTAAATATGCCACCTCTAACTATGGCTACACCTTC; cdr3_aa: CASSLKYATSNYGYTF
clone_size: -; v_call: TRBV29-1; d_call: TRBD2; j_call: TRBJ2-3; cdr3_nt: TGCAGCGTCTGGACTAGCGAGGGCACAGATACGCAGTATTTT; cdr3_aa: CSVWTSEGTDTQYF
clone_size: -; v_call: TRBV5-1; d_call: TRBD2; j_call: TRBJ2-3; cdr3_nt: TGCGCCAGCAGCTTGGGTGGACTAGCGGGAGCGGGTTCAGATACGCAGTATTTT; cdr3_aa: CASSLGGLAGAGSDTQYF
clone_size: -; v_call: TRBV5-1; d_call: -; j_call: TRBJ2-1; cdr3_nt: TGCGCCAGCACCCCCCTTGATGGGCCATACAATGAGCAGTTCTTC; cdr3_aa: CASTPLDGPYNEQFF
clone_size: -; v_call: TRBV21-1; d_call: -; j_call: TRBJ2-7; cdr3_nt: TGTGCCAGCAGCAAATTCGGTGGCCAATCAGTCGAGCAGTACTTC; cdr3_aa: CASSKFGGQSVEQYF
clone_size: -; v_call: TRBV7-3; d_call: TRBD1; j_call: TRBJ2-5; cdr3_nt: TGTGCCAGCAGCCCTACCGACGTGGGACAGGGGTCGGGGCGAAAGGGCCAAGAGACCCAGTACTTC; cdr3_aa: CASSPTDVGQGSGRKGQETQYF